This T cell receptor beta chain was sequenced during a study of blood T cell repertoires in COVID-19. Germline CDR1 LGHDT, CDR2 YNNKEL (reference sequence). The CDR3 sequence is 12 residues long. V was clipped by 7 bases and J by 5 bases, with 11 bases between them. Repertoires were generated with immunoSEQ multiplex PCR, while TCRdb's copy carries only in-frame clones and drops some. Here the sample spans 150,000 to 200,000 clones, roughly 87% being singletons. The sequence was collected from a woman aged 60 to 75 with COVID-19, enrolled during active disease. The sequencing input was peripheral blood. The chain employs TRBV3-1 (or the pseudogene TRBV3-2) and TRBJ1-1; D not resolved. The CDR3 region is CASNAAGTEAFF. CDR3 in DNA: TGTGCCAGCAACGCGGCTGGGACTGAAGCTTTCTTT.